This TCR beta chain was captured by sequencing in a study of T cells after posttransplantation cyclophosphamide. Concerning this clone: Its antigen is not known.

Study-wide points: Recipient CMV seropositivity and CMV reactivation strongly tracked TRB clonality.

The CDR3 consists of 15 residues. Trimming stripped 0 bases from V and 2 bases from J, with 11 bases between. The germline V gene encodes CDR1 MNHEY and CDR2 SMNVEV (reference sequence). Assay: immunoSEQ multiplex PCR; the TCRdb copy retains only in-frame clones and omits some. Of tens of thousands of clones detected, roughly 95% appear once; the ten largest clones hold approximately 2.7%. This chain connects TRBV27 to TRBJ2-7; a possible D gene is TRBD2 (6 bases). The specimen sequenced was PBMCs. This receptor was taken from a woman aged 25 to 45 in good health and a related stem cell transplant donor. The CDR3 DNA sequence: TGTGCCAGCAGTTTATCGTGGAGGGTAACCTACGAGCAGTACTTC. Translated, it gives CASSLSWRVTYEQYF.